Each of the 29 T cell receptor beta chains below was sequenced from the same sample in a study of PD-1 blockade in mismatch repair-deficient tumors. The table came from immunoSEQ multiplex PCR; TCRdb's copy has only in-frame clones and leaves some out. The top ten clones hold 4% to 6% of a sample with some 110,000 clones, over 60% of them seen once. Sequenced material: peripheral blood, taken 60 weeks after starting pembrolizumab. These receptors all come from an adult with mismatch repair-deficient cancer.

The CDR3 DNA sequence: TGTGCCAGCAGCTTAGGCACCAACACCGGGGAGCTGTTTTTT. The encoded protein is CASSLGTNTGELFF. The chain uses TRBV7-9 and TRBJ2-2; D not resolved. The ends were cut back, 1 base at V and 2 bases at J, with 5 bases in the middle. The CDR3 extends over 14 amino acids. Germline loops: CDR1 SEHNR, CDR2 FQNEAQ (reference sequence).

This chain joins TRBV12-5 and TRBJ2-5, with D possibly TRBD2 on 6 matching bases. The CDR3 is 15 residues long. Germline CDR1 is LGHNT and CDR2 is FRNRAP. Deletions cut 1 base from V and 5 bases from J, with 14 bases between. The CDR3 region has the DNA TGTGCTAGTGGTTTGGCCCGGAGGGACCTGGAGACCCAGTACTTC. Its translation is CASGLARRDLETQYF.

CDR3 nucleotides: TGTGCCAGCAGCTTAGATTTAGGGGCAGGGTATGGCTACACCTTC. Protein sequence: CASSLDLGAGYGYTF. The V call is TRBV11-2, the J call TRBJ1-2; a weak D match, TRBD1 (5 bases). Germline CDR1 is SGHAT and CDR2 is FQNNGV. This CDR3 spans 15 amino acids. The ends were cut back, 0 bases at V and 5 bases at J, with 13 bases in the middle.

This clone was seen more than once but under ten times. V is TRBV10-3 and J is TRBJ2-3; 9 nucleotides align to TRBD2. Per germline, CDR1 ENHRY and CDR2 SYGVKD. With V trimmed by 7 bases and J by 6 bases, 5 bases remained unmatched. This CDR3 is built from 13 residues. The CDR3 DNA is TGTGCCATCAAAGGGACTAGCCAGGATACGCAGTATTTT. Its protein product is CAIKGTSQDTQYF.

V and J are TRBV4-1 and TRBJ2-5; 8 bases match TRBD2. The CDR3 is made up of 17 amino acids. Per the germline V gene, CDR1 is MGHRA and CDR2 is YSYEKL. V trimming: 4 bases; J trimming: 2 bases; junction bases outside the gene matches: 12. In nucleotides, the CDR3 is TGCGCCAGCAGCCTCATTCAAGTGGCTAGCGGGCAAGAGACCCAGTACTTC. Translating it yields CASSLIQVASGQETQYF.

The rearrangement joins TRBV14 to TRBJ1-1; 10 nucleotides line up with TRBD1. V was pared by 1 base and J by 11 bases, with 10 bases of the junction left unmatched. The CDR3 length is 15 residues. Germline V gives CDR1 SGHDN, CDR2 FVKESK. CDR3 sequence reads: CASSQVFRDRGSAFF. DNA for the CDR3: TGTGCCAGCAGCCAAGTGTTCCGGGACAGGGGATCCGCTTTCTTT.

V usage is TRBV19 and J usage is TRBJ1-2, with D possibly being TRBD1 (6 bases). Trimming took 5 bases from V and 4 from J, leaving 17 bases between them. This CDR3 has 15 amino acids. Germline V gene sequence: CDR1 LNHDA, CDR2 SQIVND (reference sequence). CDR3 DNA sequence: TGTGCCAGTAGTGACCCCAGTCGGACAGCCTATGGCTACACCTTC. This sequence encodes CASSDPSRTAYGYTF.

J is TRBJ2-5 and V is TRBV5-1; 8 positions agree with TRBD2. The V segment lost 2 bases and the J segment 3 bases; nucleotides outside the gene matches: 3. The CDR3 is 14 residues long. In germline, CDR1 is SGHRS, CDR2 YFSETQ. This CDR3 is CASSFQAGEETQYF. In DNA, the CDR3 is TGCGCCAGCAGCTTTCAAGCGGGAGAAGAGACCCAGTACTTC.

The rearrangement links TRBV29-1 to TRBJ2-2; D gene unclear. The length of the CDR3 is 12 residues. CDR1 and CDR2 (germline): SQVTM, ANQGSEA. The V and J ends lost 6 bases and 3 bases respectively, with 8 bases between them. The CDR3 DNA reads TGCAGCGTCGGATGGTACACCGGGGAGCTGTTTTTT. Encoded protein: CSVGWYTGELFF.

The V gene is TRBV6-5, the J gene TRBJ1-3; D call uncertain. The CDR3 is 11 amino acids. CDR1 and CDR2 (germline): MNHEY, SVGAGI. Trimming took off 10 bases at V and 4 bases at J, with 8 bases between the two ends. CDR3 DNA: TGTGCCACCCACCTGGGAAACACCATATATTTT. Encoded protein: CATHLGNTIYF.

The chain links TRBV5-8 to TRBJ1-5, with 11 positions matching TRBD1. The germline V gene has CDR1 SGHTS and CDR2 YDEGEE. CDR3 length equals 15 residues. With 3 bases clipped from V and 4 bases from J, the junction kept 3 bases outside the gene matches. The CDR3, as DNA: TGTGCCAGCAGCTCCGGGACAGGGGGGAATCAGCCCCAGCATTTT. Translation gives CASSSGTGGNQPQHF.

This rearrangement joins TRBV19 to TRBJ2-2; D possibly matches TRBD1 or TRBD2 (5 bases each). V was cut by 6 bases and J by 0 bases, with 14 bases left in between. This CDR3 is built from 16 residues. The germline gives CDR1 LNHDA, CDR2 SQIVND (reference sequence). The CDR3 here is CASRRTGTANTGELFF. The CDR3 bases are TGTGCCAGTAGACGCACTGGGACCGCGAACACCGGGGAGCTGTTTTTT.

The chain combines TRBV18 with TRBJ2-1; 12 bases are shared with TRBD2. Germline lookup yields CDR1 KGHSH and CDR2 LQKENI. This CDR3 has 15 residues. The trim removed 6 bases at V and 7 bases at J, leaving 7 bases unmatched. In nucleotides, the CDR3 is TGTGCCAGCTCGCAGTCTAGCGGGAGGGGGAATGAGCAGTTCTTC. Translating it yields CASSQSSGRGNEQFF. Full variable domain (remainder filled in from reference TRBV18 and TRBJ2-1): NAGVMQNPRHLVRRRGQEARLRCSPMKGHSHVYWYRQLPEEGLKFMVYLQKENIIDESGMPKERFSAEFPKEGPSILRIQQVVRGDSAAYFCASSQSSGRGNEQFFGPGTRLTVL.

The V gene is TRBV10-1, the J gene TRBJ2-3, with TRBD2 matching 7 bases. The V gene end was trimmed by 6 bases and the J gene end by 6 bases; junction bases not matched to a gene: 6. This CDR3 comprises 13 residues. The germline CDR1 and CDR2 sequences are WNHNN and SYGVQD (reference sequence). The CDR3 bases are TGCGCCAGCAGCCAAACTAGCGCCGATACGCAGTATTTT. Its protein product is CASSQTSADTQYF.

The rearrangement uses TRBV18 and TRBJ2-7; TRBD2 aligns across 7 bases. This CDR3 has 14 amino acids. Trimming at V came to 3 bases and at J to 9 bases, leaving 11 bases not matched to a gene. The germline V gene encodes CDR1 KGHSH and CDR2 LQKENI. Here the CDR3 reads CASSPSERGDGQYF. The CDR3 DNA sequence: TGTGCCAGCTCACCCTCAGAGCGGGGTGATGGGCAGTACTTC.

In the case of this clone: One junction end does not reproduce the germline sequence, and a read error may be involved. The rearrangement links TRBV7-7 to TRBJ2-7; 7 bases are a match to TRBD1. Germline CDR1 reads SSHAT; CDR2 reads FNYEAQ (reference sequence). The length of the CDR3 is 13 residues. The CDR3 protein is CASSDRDSYEQYF. DNA for the CDR3: TGTGCTAGCAGCGACAGGGACTCCTACGAGCAGTACTTC.

There are many counts of this clone. The gene calls are TRBV18 and TRBJ1-1; the match to TRBD1 covers 9 bases. The CDR3 is made up of 17 amino acids. Germline CDR1 and CDR2: KGHSH and LQKENI. V shed 3 bases, J shed 5 bases, and the junction held 13 bases outside the gene matches. CDR3 amino acids: CASSPDGTGIGLTEAFF. The DNA for the CDR3 is TGTGCCAGCTCACCCGACGGGACAGGGATAGGACTGACTGAAGCTTTCTTT.

The chain uses TRBV4-1 and TRBJ2-1; D is perhaps TRBD2 (5 bases). CDR3 length equals 16 residues. Trimming stripped 4 bases from V and 7 bases from J, with 20 bases between. Germline CDR1 and CDR2: MGHRA and YSYEKL. The CDR3 DNA is TGCGCCAGCAGCCTTCAGACGGGCAGGAGGAGGAATGAGCAGTTCTTC. Translation gives CASSLQTGRRRNEQFF.

This rearrangement joins TRBV29-1 to TRBJ2-7, with D perhaps TRBD1 (6 bases). This CDR3 has 11 amino acids. Per germline, CDR1 SQVTM and CDR2 ANQGSEA. Deletions cut 6 bases from V and 2 bases from J, with 8 bases between. The CDR3: CSVRQAYEQYF. The CDR3 nucleotides read TGCAGCGTCCGACAGGCCTACGAGCAGTACTTC.

The chain joins TRBV7-3 to TRBJ2-3; unclear D gene. Germline V gene lookup returns CDR1 SGHTA and CDR2 FQGTGA. This CDR3 has 13 residues. Deletions cut 5 bases from V and 4 bases from J, with 10 bases between. CDR3 in amino acids: CASSLVNSDTQYF. CDR3 DNA: TGTGCCAGCAGCCTCGTAAACTCAGATACGCAGTATTTT.

This chain joins TRBV7-9 and TRBJ2-6; D possibly corresponds to TRBD1 (5 bases). Trimming removed 7 bases at V and 2 bases at J, with 9 bases between. The germline V gene encodes CDR1 SEHNR and CDR2 FQNEAQ (reference sequence). The CDR3 has 14 residues. CDR3 in amino acids: CASTDSAGANVLTF. The CDR3 DNA follows: TGTGCCAGCACCGACAGTGCTGGGGCCAACGTCCTGACTTTC.

CDR3 loop: CASSLLAGASTDTQYF. The CDR3 coding sequence is TGTGCCAGCAGCTTACTAGCGGGAGCAAGCACAGATACGCAGTATTTT. The chain couples TRBV11-1 to TRBJ2-3; 10 bases match TRBD2. Trimming removed 2 bases from V and 0 bases from J; junction bases left unmatched: 2. The CDR3 length is 16 residues. The germline gives CDR1 SGHAT, CDR2 FQDESV (reference sequence).

The chain uses TRBV6-6 and TRBJ2-5; no clear D gene. The CDR3 runs to 16 residues. Trimming cost V 7 bases and J 1 base, with 19 bases left between them. Germline V CDR1 and CDR2: MNHNY, SVGAGI (reference sequence). The CDR3 protein is CASKKIPGRFQETQYF. The CDR3 nucleotides are TGTGCCAGCAAAAAAATTCCTGGCAGGTTCCAAGAGACCCAGTACTTC.

The CDR3 reads CASSQQASNTGELFF. The CDR3 DNA is TGCGCCAGCAGCCAGCAGGCCTCCAACACCGGGGAGCTGTTTTTT. The chain links TRBV4-3 to TRBJ2-2; D not resolved. CDR1 is LGHNA and CDR2 is YSLEER in the germline V gene. CDR3 length: 15 amino acids. V lost 3 bases and J lost 2, with 10 bases in between.

This sequence joins TRBV4-1 and TRBJ2-1; 10 nucleotides agree with TRBD2. In germline, CDR1 is MGHRA, CDR2 YSYEKL. The CDR3 loop spans 18 amino acids. The ends lost 0 bases at V and 1 base at J; junction bases unmatched: 6. CDR3 DNA sequence: TGCGCCAGCAGCCAAGAATTACCTAGCGGGGGTTCCTACAATGAGCAGTTCTTC. It specifies CASSQELPSGGSYNEQFF.

The chain combines TRBV28 with TRBJ1-2; D remains unclear. The CDR3 length is 11 residues. V was trimmed by 4 bases and J by 7 bases, leaving 7 bases between them. Germline values: CDR1 MDHEN, CDR2 SYDVKM. CDR3 bases: TGTGCCAGCAGTTCGGAACCTGGCTACACCTTC. This sequence encodes CASSSEPGYTF.

This rearrangement joins TRBV18 to TRBJ2-7; a possible D gene is TRBD1 (5 bases). Trimming left V 0 bases short and J 5 bases short, with 14 bases between. Per the germline V gene, CDR1 is KGHSH and CDR2 is LQKENI. This CDR3 contains 15 residues. The CDR3 bases are TGTGCCAGCTCACCACCGGCAGGGCAGTACCACGAGCAGTACTTC. As protein: CASSPPAGQYHEQYF.

The J gene is TRBJ1-3, the V gene TRBV18; 9 nucleotides line up with TRBD1. Germline V gene lookup returns CDR1 KGHSH and CDR2 LQKENI. The CDR3 loop spans 13 amino acids. Losses at the gene ends were 6 bases for V and 8 bases for J; bases not matched to a gene: 5. This CDR3 is CASSLDRGDTIYF. As DNA, the CDR3 is TGTGCCAGCTCCTTGGACAGGGGCGACACCATATATTTT.

This chain uses TRBV14 with TRBJ2-5, with D possibly matching TRBD1 (5 bases). Trimming removed 0 bases at V and 0 bases at J, with 11 bases between. From germline, CDR1 is SGHDN and CDR2 FVKESK. The CDR3 totals 16 residues. The CDR3 here is CASSQEGLVYQETQYF. DNA for the CDR3: TGTGCCAGCAGCCAAGAGGGGCTAGTGTACCAAGAGACCCAGTACTTC. Full variable domain (remainder filled in from reference TRBV14 and TRBJ2-5): EAGVTQFPSHSVIEKGQTVTLRCDPISGHDNLYWYRRVMGKEIKFLLHFVKESKQDESGMPNNRFLAERTGGTYSTLKVQPAELEDSGVYFCASSQEGLVYQETQYFGPGTRLLVL.